One and the same sample provided the 23 T cell receptor beta chains below, sequenced in a study of CD8 T cells in ankylosing spondylitis. TCRdb re-called the 5' RACE reads through MiXCR, storing one row per CDR3 protein. The data contain 380,000 or so distinct CDR3 sequences, approximately 20% of them singletons. The sequencing input was blood, either unsorted or a sorted T cell fraction (not recorded which). Every receptor here comes from a male donor with ankylosing spondylitis or in good health (not recorded which).

This clonotype has more than one count but fewer than ten. The chain employs TRBV5-4 and TRBJ2-7, with TRBD1 matching 7 bases. CDR3 length: 15 amino acids. After removal of 2 bases from V and 4 bases from J, the junction contained 9 bases not matched to a gene. CDR1 is SGHNT, CDR2 YYREEE, per germline (reference sequence). The CDR3 loop is CASSFQGDKPYEQYF. The CDR3, as DNA: TGTGCCAGCAGCTTTCAGGGGGACAAGCCATACGAGCAGTACTTC.

This clonotype has just a few counts. The V gene is TRBV29-1, the J gene TRBJ2-7; a weak D match, TRBD1 (6 bases). Germline values: CDR1 SQVTM, CDR2 ANQGSEA. CDR3 length equals 12 residues. The chain's CDR3 is CSCRTVSYEQYF. The DNA of the CDR3 is TGCAGTTGTCGGACAGTCTCCTACGAGCAGTACTTC.

The genes are TRBV20-1 and TRBJ2-7; D is undetermined. V lost 6 bases and J 1 base, leaving 13 bases between the germline ends. The germline CDR1 and CDR2 sequences are DFQATT and SNEGSKA (reference sequence). This CDR3 has 13 residues. The CDR3, as DNA: TGCAGTGCCCTTTCGGCGGATTCCTACGAGCAGTACTTC. Translated: CSALSADSYEQYF.

This clonotype was seen a handful of times. The chain has TRBV12-3 or TRBV12-4 and TRBJ2-7, with 12 bases lining up with TRBD2. The junction had 9 bases not matched to a gene; V was cut back by 5 bases and J by 1 base. The CDR3 contains 17 residues. CDR3 DNA sequence: TGTGCCAGCAGTCCGACTAGCGGGGGCTCCCCTTCCTACGAGCAGTACTTC. Encoded protein: CASSPTSGGSPSYEQYF.

The V and J genes are TRBV12-3 or TRBV12-4 and TRBJ2-7; D remains ambiguous. The CDR3 runs to 15 residues. The V end lost 5 bases, the J end lost 0 bases, and 14 bases lay between the germline ends. The CDR3 reads CASSPDPGGSYEQYF. The CDR3 nucleotides read TGTGCCAGCAGTCCCGACCCAGGCGGCTCCTACGAGCAGTACTTC.

This rearrangement joins TRBV7-8 to TRBJ2-1; 10 nucleotides match TRBD2. V dropped 1 base and J dropped 4; count of bases not matched to a gene: 7. This CDR3 region has 17 residues. Germline-derived CDR1 and CDR2 are SGHVS and FQNEAQ. Here the CDR3 DNA reads TGTGCCAGCAGCTTAGGATCGCCTAGCGGGGGTTACAATGAGCAGTTCTTC. It translates to CASSLGSPSGGYNEQFF.

The rearrangement links TRBV28 to TRBJ2-5; D gene uncertain. V was pared by 6 bases and J by 4 bases, with 24 bases between. The CDR3 extends over 17 amino acids. Germline V gives CDR1 MDHEN, CDR2 SYDVKM. The CDR3 DNA follows: TGTGCCAGCAGCTCGCCAGCCGACAAGGTGGTTAGAGAGACCCAGTACTTC. It yields the protein CASSSPADKVVRETQYF.

The gene calls are TRBV12-3 or TRBV12-4 and TRBJ1-5; perhaps TRBD1 as D (5 bases). Trimming removed 6 bases at V and 3 bases at J, with 12 bases between. The CDR3 is made up of 14 amino acids. The CDR3 sequence is CASRRDGSNQPQHF. The CDR3 region has the DNA TGTGCCAGCAGAAGGGACGGCTCCAATCAGCCCCAGCATTTT.

This clonotype has more than one count but fewer than ten. The chain combines TRBV29-1 with TRBJ2-4; TRBD1 matches 8 bases. Germline V gives CDR1 SQVTM, CDR2 ANQGSEA. Losses at the gene ends were 4 bases for V and 3 bases for J; bases not matched to a gene: 8. The CDR3 sequence is 15 residues long. In DNA form, the CDR3 reads TGCAGCGTTGTCCCAGGGGGCCTTATCAAAAACATTCAGTACTTC. This gives the protein CSVVPGGLIKNIQYF. The variable domain in full, completed from reference TRBV29-1 and TRBJ2-4, reads SAVISQKPSRDICQRGTSLTIQCQVDSQVTMMFWYRQQPGQSLTLIATANQGSEATYESGFVIDKFPISRPNLTFSTLTVSNMSPEDSSIYLCSVVPGGLIKNIQYFGAGTRLSVL.

This clonotype was picked up a small number of times. The CDR3 coding sequence is TGTGCCAGCAGCAAAGCCCGGGACAAAGTTTACTTAAGCTCTGGAAACACCATATATTTT. Its protein product is CASSKARDKVYLSSGNTIYF. The chain is built from TRBV21-1 and TRBJ1-3; the table assigns TRBD1, which was not confirmed against the DNA. TRBV21-1 is a known pseudogene. The CDR3 is made up of 20 amino acids.

In its sample, this clonotype was seen many times. The rearrangement joins TRBV12-3 or TRBV12-4 to TRBJ2-7; 7 nucleotides agree with TRBD1. The CDR3 totals 13 residues. Germline trimming cut 6 bases from V and 2 bases from J; bases unmatched to any gene: 4. This CDR3 reads CASRTTGAYEQYF. The CDR3 DNA reads TGTGCCAGCAGAACTACAGGGGCCTACGAGCAGTACTTC.

The chain joins TRBV19 to TRBJ2-4; perhaps D is TRBD1 or TRBD2 (5 bases each). The CDR3 runs 17 residues. Trimming removed 5 bases at V and 3 bases at J, with 20 bases between. From germline, CDR1 is LNHDA and CDR2 SQIVND (reference sequence). CDR3 DNA sequence: TGTGCCAGTAGTGCAGGGACGGGCGCCTCTAGCAAAAACATTCAGTACTTC. It translates to CASSAGTGASSKNIQYF.

The rearrangement links TRBV6-1 to TRBJ2-7, with a weak D call TRBD2 (6 bases). CDR1 is MNHNS, CDR2 SASEGT, per germline. The CDR3 length is 13 residues. V lost 8 bases and J lost 1, with 12 bases in between. The CDR3, as DNA: TGTGCCAGCCGGGGGTTTTCGTCCTACGAGCAGTACTTC. Its protein product is CASRGFSSYEQYF.

The rearrangement uses TRBV19 and TRBJ2-2, with D tentatively TRBD2 (7 bases). V was clipped by 1 base and J by 4 bases, with 16 bases between them. The CDR3 is made up of 17 amino acids. Looked up from germline, CDR1 is LNHDA and CDR2 is SQIVND (reference sequence). The DNA for the CDR3 is TGTGCCAGTAGTATAGGCCAGGGGCCGGGGGGCACCGGGGAGCTGTTTTTT. Translated, it gives CASSIGQGPGGTGELFF.

V gene TRBV11-2 combines with J gene TRBJ2-1, with 12 bases aligning to TRBD2. Germline assignment: CDR1 SGHAT and CDR2 FQNNGV. The length of the CDR3 is 20 residues. The junction had 14 bases not matched to a gene; V was cut back by 5 bases and J by 0 bases. CDR3 nucleotide sequence: TGTGCCAGCAGCCCAGGCGGGCTAGCGGGGGGGTCGAGCTCCTACAATGAGCAGTTCTTC. Protein: CASSPGGLAGGSSSYNEQFF. Variable domain in full (rest from reference TRBV11-2 and TRBJ2-1): EAGVAQSPRYKIIEKRQSVAFWCNPISGHATLYWYQQILGQGPKLLIQFQNNGVVDDSQLPKDRFSAERLKGVDSTLKIQPAKLEDSAVYLCASSPGGLAGGSSSYNEQFFGPGTRLTVL.

This clonotype was counted only a few times. Here the CDR3 omits its conserved ending phenylalanine or tryptophan, so a read error is the likely source. It is unclear where the CDR3 begins or ends on the DNA, so no DNA is shown, and the CDR3 is as TCRdb lists it. The chain is built from TRBV1 and TRBJ2-1; the table calls TRBD2, which could not be checked here. TRBV1 is labeled a pseudogene. With termini counted, the CDR3 has 16 amino acids. CDR3 loop: CTSSQTYTTGTSGGAR.

This clonotype was detected a few times. Here the CDR3 reads CASSLGPGQSYEQYF. Written as DNA, the CDR3 is TGTGCCAGCAGCTTAGGCCCGGGACAGTCCTACGAGCAGTACTTC. V is TRBV7-8 and J is TRBJ2-7; 7 bases map to TRBD1. With V trimmed by 1 base and J by 1 base, 4 bases remained unmatched. This CDR3 has 15 residues. Germline loops: CDR1 SGHVS, CDR2 FQNEAQ.

This chain uses TRBV2 with TRBJ2-7, with a weak D call TRBD1 (6 bases). The V end lost 2 bases, the J end lost 1 base, and 15 bases lay between the germline ends. The CDR3 is made up of 16 amino acids. Per the germline V gene, CDR1 is SNHLY and CDR2 is FYNNEI. The CDR3 region is CASSESPSGTSYEQYF. The CDR3 region has the DNA TGTGCCAGCAGTGAATCCCCTTCCGGGACATCCTACGAGCAGTACTTC. Looking up the rest from reference TRBV2 and TRBJ2-7 gives the full variable domain: EPEVTQTPSHQVTQMGQEVILRCVPISNHLYFYWYRQILGQKVEFLVSFYNNEISEKSEIFDDQFSVERPDGSNFTLKIRSTKLEDSAMYFCASSESPSGTSYEQYFGPGTRLTVT.

The genes are TRBV20-1 and TRBJ2-1; D unclear. Trimming took 1 base from V and 2 from J, leaving 12 bases between them. The CDR3 spans 15 residues. Germline assignment: CDR1 DFQATT and CDR2 SNEGSKA (reference sequence). DNA of the CDR3: TGCAGTGCTAGAGCGGGCCCGGCCCCCTACAATGAGCAGTTCTTC. Its translation is CSARAGPAPYNEQFF.

Worth noting for this clonotype: A read error may produce the germline difference seen at one junction end. The chain recombines TRBV3-1 with TRBJ2-2, with TRBD2 identical over 10 bases. In germline, CDR1 is LGHDT, CDR2 YNNKEL (reference sequence). The CDR3 runs 19 residues. The CDR3 here is CATSHLSGGRPTNTGELFF. The CDR3 region has the DNA TGTGCCACCAGCCACCTTAGCGGGGGGAGACCCACGAACACCGGGGAGCTGTTTTTT.

This clonotype occurred a few times. The chain is built from TRBV10-3 and TRBJ1-1; no clear D. The germline gives CDR1 ENHRY, CDR2 SYGVKD. This CDR3 is 14 amino acids long. V gave up 0 bases and J gave up 1 base, with 6 bases separating them. The chain's CDR3 is CAISESWENTEAFF. The CDR3 bases are TGTGCCATCAGTGAGTCCTGGGAGAACACTGAAGCTTTCTTT.

The chain uses TRBV12-3 or TRBV12-4 and TRBJ2-4; D is unclear. The CDR3 is 15 residues long. V was cut by 5 bases and J by 0 bases, with 11 bases left in between. The CDR3 spells CASSQQSVAKNIQYF. Here the CDR3 DNA reads TGTGCCAGCAGTCAACAAAGTGTAGCCAAAAACATTCAGTACTTC.

This clonotype was recorded a few times. CDR3 sequence reads: CASSQVMGSRYEQYF. The CDR3 DNA follows: TGTGCCAGCAGCCAGGTTATGGGGAGCCGCTACGAGCAGTACTTC. The chain employs TRBV4-2 and TRBJ2-7, with D maybe TRBD2 (5 bases). CDR3 length: 15 amino acids. Trimming left V 3 bases short and J 3 bases short, with 15 bases between. Germline values: CDR1 LGHNA, CDR2 YNFKEQ.